The 30 T cell receptor beta chains presented below share a single source sample, sequenced in a study of glioma-infiltrating T cells. Amplification of TCR alpha and beta CDR3 regions from RNA used iRepertoire nested multiplex PCR. TCRdb redid the calling of the multiplex PCR reads with MiXCR, one entry per CDR3 protein. Of over 120,000 distinct CDR3 sequences in the sample, about two fifths were seen once. Sequenced: glioma tissue, nonneoplastic brain tissue, or PBMCs (not recorded which). Source of these receptors: a human donor with low-grade glioma or glioblastoma, undergoing nonglioma brain surgery, or in good health (not recorded which).

CDR3 nucleotide sequence: TGTGCCACCAGTGATCCGTTGGTCAACACCGGGGAGCTGTTTTTT. Amino acid sequence: CATSDPLVNTGELFF. The rearrangement links TRBV24-1 to TRBJ2-2; D ambiguous. CDR1 is KGHDR and CDR2 is SFDVKD in the germline V gene. The CDR3 covers 15 residues. V lost 3 bases, J lost 2 bases, and 9 bases lay in between.

The sample holds a few counts of this clonotype. The CDR3 sequence is CATSRKVSVETQYF. Here the CDR3 DNA reads TGTGCCACCAGCAGGAAGGTCTCTGTGGAGACCCAGTACTTC. The chain has TRBV15 and TRBJ2-5, with no clear D. The V gene lost 3 bases and the J gene lost 5 bases, with 13 bases spanning the gap. The CDR3 covers 14 residues. In germline, CDR1 is LNHNV, CDR2 YYDKDF (reference sequence).

The chain combines TRBV4-2 with TRBJ2-1; TRBD1 agrees at 7 bases. The CDR3 spans 15 residues. Trimming removed 1 base from V and 2 bases from J; junction bases left unmatched: 2. Germline values: CDR1 LGHNA, CDR2 YNFKEQ. CDR3 sequence: CASSQGQGTYNEQFF. DNA of the CDR3: TGTGCCAGCAGCCAAGGACAGGGAACCTACAATGAGCAGTTCTTC.

Concerning this clonotype: A read error may explain this, as a much larger clone is one base away. The gene calls are TRBV7-2 and TRBJ2-2, with D tentatively TRBD2 (5 bases). This CDR3 has 14 amino acids. Germline V gene data show CDR1 as SGHTA and CDR2 as FQGNSA. The CDR3 loop reads CASSLSVHTGDLFF. The CDR3 DNA reads as TGTGCCAGCAGCTTGAGTGTCCACACCGGGGATCTGTTTTTT. Filled out from reference TRBV7-2 and TRBJ2-2, the complete variable domain reads GAGVSQSPSNKVTEKGKDVELRCDPISGHTALYWYRQSLGQGLEFLIYFQGNSAPDKSGLPSDRFSAERTGGSVSTLTIQRTQQEDSAVYLCASSLSVHTGDLFFGEGSRLTVL.

This clonotype came up a few times. The rearrangement links TRBV6-8 to TRBJ2-2; 9 bases map to TRBD2. With V trimmed by 7 bases and J by 9 bases, 12 bases remained unmatched. This CDR3 region has 15 residues. CDR1 and CDR2 (germline): MNHGY, SAAAGT. The CDR3, as DNA: TGTGCCAGCACGGAGGGGGCTAGCGGGACGAGGGAGCTGTTTTTT. It is translated as CASTEGASGTRELFF.

V is TRBV7-9 and J is TRBJ2-7; no clear D gene. V lost 2 bases and J lost 5, with 13 bases in between. CDR1 and CDR2 from the germline V gene are SEHNR and FQNEAQ (reference sequence). The CDR3 runs to 14 residues. CDR3 in amino acids: CASSLSSASHEQYF. CDR3 DNA: TGTGCCAGCAGCTTATCATCGGCGTCCCACGAGCAGTACTTC.

This chain connects TRBV7-9 to TRBJ1-1; D gene uncertain. Germline values: CDR1 SEHNR, CDR2 FQNEAQ (reference sequence). Trimming pared 6 bases from V and 1 base from J, leaving 9 bases between. There are 13 residues in the CDR3. CDR3 in DNA: TGTGCCAGCAGTGGGAGTGGGAACACTGAAGCTTTCTTT. This codes for CASSGSGNTEAFF.

V and J are TRBV6-2 or TRBV6-3 and TRBJ2-1; D is perhaps TRBD2 (6 bases). Trimming stripped 2 bases from V and 9 bases from J, with 17 bases between. CDR1 is MNHEY and CDR2 is SVGEGT in the germline V gene. This CDR3 region has 15 residues. Here the CDR3 reads CASSYATRGGGEQFF. CDR3 sequence (DNA): TGTGCCAGCAGTTACGCTACCCGGGGAGGTGGTGAGCAGTTCTTC.

There are many counts of this clonotype. The rearrangement uses TRBV20-1 and TRBJ1-1, with D hard to call. This CDR3 comprises 12 residues. V was cut by 2 bases and J by 4 bases, with 8 bases left in between. CDR1 DFQATT and CDR2 SNEGSKA come from the germline V gene (reference sequence). CDR3 in amino acids: CSARRGSTEAFF. The DNA of the CDR3 is TGCAGTGCTAGAAGAGGGAGCACTGAAGCTTTCTTT.

The chain links TRBV13 to TRBJ1-1; 8 positions agree with TRBD1. The germline V gene has CDR1 PRHDT and CDR2 FYEKMQ (reference sequence). V was clipped by 5 bases and J by 0 bases; unmatched bases: 2. The CDR3 loop spans 14 amino acids. CDR3 protein: CASSGTGVNTEAFF. In DNA, the CDR3 is TGTGCCAGCAGCGGGACAGGAGTGAACACTGAAGCTTTCTTT.

This clonotype was seen more than once but under ten times. V is TRBV24-1 and J is TRBJ2-3; D possibly matches TRBD1 or TRBD2 (6 bases each). CDR1 KGHDR and CDR2 SFDVKD come from the germline V gene. The CDR3 has 16 amino acids. V lost 3 bases to trimming and J lost 7 bases, with 19 bases between them. Here the CDR3 reads CATSDRGYGGTHTQYF. In nucleotides, the CDR3 is TGTGCCACCAGTGATAGGGGGTACGGGGGCACGCATACGCAGTATTTT.

This clonotype came up a few times. The chain combines TRBV28 with TRBJ1-5; D not resolved. V lost 7 bases, J lost 9 bases, and 25 bases lay in between. Germline V gives CDR1 MDHEN, CDR2 SYDVKM. This CDR3 has 16 amino acids. The CDR3 bases are TGTGCCAGCACCCAAGGAGTAGGGAATGGGCGTAGGCCCCAGCATTTT. Translation gives CASTQGVGNGRRPQHF.

About this clonotype itself: A much larger clone differs by one base, so this may be a read error. The V gene is TRBV20-1, the J gene TRBJ1-2; 9 nucleotides line up with TRBD1. CDR3 length: 15 residues. J lost 4 bases, V lost 3 bases, and 9 bases had no gene match. Germline CDR1 is DFQATT and CDR2 is SNEGSKA (reference sequence). The CDR3 bases are TGCAGTGCTAGTTCCATTGGGACAGGGAGCTATGGCTACACCTTC. This codes for CSASSIGTGSYGYTF.

A single count supports this clonotype. This chain links TRBV24-1 with TRBJ2-1, with 8 nucleotides matching TRBD2. Germline V gives CDR1 KGHDR, CDR2 SFDVKD. CDR3 length equals 16 residues. Trimming removed 1 base from V and 8 bases from J; junction bases left unmatched: 9. The CDR3, as DNA: TGTGCCACCAGTGATTTTAAACGGGAGGGTCGCGATGAGCAGTTCTTC. It encodes CATSDFKREGRDEQFF.

The chain employs TRBV5-6 and TRBJ1-1, with TRBD1 as a possible D gene (5 bases). The CDR3 is 14 residues long. V was trimmed by 4 bases and J by 3 bases, leaving 13 bases between them. Germline V CDR1 and CDR2: SGHDT, YYEEEE. The CDR3 loop reads CASSLTQGYTEAFF. The CDR3 DNA reads as TGTGCCAGCAGCCTAACCCAGGGCTACACTGAAGCTTTCTTT. The full variable domain, with the rest looked up from reference TRBV5-6 and TRBJ1-1, is DAGVTQSPTHLIKTRGQQVTLRCSPKSGHDTVSWYQQALGQGPQFIFQYYEEEERQRGNFPDRFSGHQFPNYSSELNVNALLLGDSALYLCASSLTQGYTEAFFGQGTRLTVV.

A few counts support this clonotype. The chain uses TRBV28 and TRBJ2-1; D is ambiguous. The CDR3 runs to 14 residues. The V gene lost 5 bases and the J gene lost 6 bases, with 14 bases spanning the gap. Germline CDR1 MDHEN, CDR2 SYDVKM. The CDR3 spells CASSPKVVANEQFF. The CDR3 coding sequence is TGTGCCAGCAGTCCGAAGGTGGTGGCCAATGAGCAGTTCTTC. The entire variable domain, with the rest obtained from reference TRBV28 and TRBJ2-1, is as follows: DVKVTQSSRYLVKRTGEKVFLECVQDMDHENMFWYRQDPGLGLRLIYFSYDVKMKEKGDIPEGYSVSREKKERFSLILESASTNQTSMYLCASSPKVVANEQFFGPGTRLTVL.

The V gene is TRBV29-1, the J gene TRBJ1-1, with TRBD1 identical over 10 bases. Germline CDR1 reads SQVTM; CDR2 reads ANQGSEA. CDR3 size: 12 residues. V lost 7 bases and J lost 9; bases outside the gene matches: 8. CDR3 protein: CSGERDRGQAFF. The CDR3, as DNA: TGCAGCGGAGAAAGGGACAGGGGTCAAGCTTTCTTT.

The DNA of the CDR3 is TGTGCCAGTAACAGGGACAGGGGGATCAAAAACTATGGCTACACCTTC. Its translation: CASNRDRGIKNYGYTF. This rearrangement joins TRBV19 to TRBJ1-2, with 11 positions matching TRBD1. The CDR3 has 16 residues. CDR1 LNHDA and CDR2 SQIVND come from the germline V gene (reference sequence). With 7 bases clipped from V and 2 bases from J, the junction kept 9 bases outside the gene matches.

This chain connects TRBV20-1 to TRBJ2-1, with 9 bases that match TRBD1. Trimming at V came to 5 bases and at J to 2 bases, leaving 7 bases not matched to a gene. The CDR3 extends over 15 amino acids. Germline V gene sequence: CDR1 DFQATT, CDR2 SNEGSKA (reference sequence). The CDR3 region is CSARDRVSPYNEQFF. In nucleotides, the CDR3 is TGCAGTGCTCGGGACAGGGTCAGTCCCTACAATGAGCAGTTCTTC.

With regard to this clonotype: A much more abundant neighbour one base away suggests this may be a read error. CDR3 loop: CASSLGGGYDEQFF. The CDR3 bases are TGTGCCAGCAGTTTAGGGGGGGGCTACGATGAGCAGTTCTTC. The chain uses TRBV27 and TRBJ2-1; possibly TRBD2 for D (7 bases). CDR3 length: 14 residues. Per the germline V gene, CDR1 is MNHEY and CDR2 is SMNVEV (reference sequence).

This clonotype was observed at least ten times. The V call is TRBV27, the J call TRBJ2-1; maybe TRBD2 (5 bases). Germline lookup yields CDR1 MNHEY and CDR2 SMNVEV (reference sequence). This CDR3 is 13 amino acids long. Trimming took 6 bases from V and 0 from J, leaving 6 bases between them. For the CDR3, the DNA is TGTGCCAGCAGGAGGGCCTCCTACAATGAGCAGTTCTTC. Protein product: CASRRASYNEQFF.

In this sample, this clonotype turned up once. The rearrangement joins TRBV19 to TRBJ1-5, with D perhaps TRBD1 (5 bases). The germline gives CDR1 LNHDA, CDR2 SQIVND (reference sequence). CDR3 length equals 16 residues. The ends were cut back, 8 bases at V and 3 bases at J, with 20 bases in the middle. In nucleotides, the CDR3 is TGTGCCAGTTCCGGGGGTAGATGGGGGTCCAATCAGCCCCAGCATTTT. This sequence encodes CASSGGRWGSNQPQHF.

The J gene is TRBJ2-3, the V gene TRBV6-1; no reliable D call. V was pared by 7 bases and J by 6 bases, with 20 bases between. Germline V gives CDR1 MNHNS, CDR2 SASEGT. The CDR3 is made up of 15 amino acids. The CDR3, as DNA: TGTGCCAGCAAATCTACACTCCCATCTTTGGATACGCAGTATTTT. This translates into CASKSTLPSLDTQYF.

In its sample, this clonotype was seen once. The rearrangement joins TRBV11-2 to TRBJ2-1; TRBD1 agrees at 7 bases. V shed 5 bases, J shed 3 bases, and the junction held 4 bases outside the gene matches. The CDR3 spans 14 residues. Germline values: CDR1 SGHAT, CDR2 FQNNGV. CDR3 loop: CASSRDSYYNEQFF. DNA for the CDR3: TGTGCCAGCAGCCGGGACAGTTACTACAATGAGCAGTTCTTC.

The rearrangement links TRBV7-2 to TRBJ2-7; 14 bases fit TRBD2. Germline CDR1 reads SGHTA; CDR2 reads FQGNSA. V lost 4 bases to trimming and J lost 9 bases; unmatched junction nucleotides: 5. The CDR3 is 14 residues long. CDR3 DNA: TGTGCCAGCAGCTCTGGACTAGCGGGGGGCGGGCAGTACTTC. Encoded protein: CASSSGLAGGGQYF.

Of note for this clonotype: It may be a read error: a sequence one base away is much more abundant. The chain links TRBV6-2 or TRBV6-3 to TRBJ1-1, with D maybe TRBD1 (6 bases). The germline V gene has CDR1 MNHEY and CDR2 SVGEGT. CDR3 size: 13 residues. CDR3 in amino acids: CASSFRGDGEALF. The CDR3 region has the DNA TGTGCCAGCAGTTTCAGGGGTGATGGTGAAGCTCTCTTT.

This clonotype has just a few counts. V usage is TRBV29-1 and J usage is TRBJ1-5, with D possibly TRBD1 on 5 matching bases. Per germline, CDR1 SQVTM and CDR2 ANQGSEA. The CDR3 spans 13 residues. Trimming took 6 bases from V and 0 from J, leaving 9 bases between them. CDR3 nucleotides: TGCAGCGTCACACAGGATAGCAATCAGCCCCAGCATTTT. Amino acid sequence: CSVTQDSNQPQHF.

The gene calls are TRBV6-2 or TRBV6-3 and TRBJ2-6; D is perhaps TRBD2 (5 bases). The V gene's germline CDR1 is MNHEY and CDR2 SVGEGT. There are 20 residues in the CDR3. Trimming took off 0 bases at V and 0 bases at J, with 18 bases between the two ends. In nucleotides, the CDR3 is TGTGCCAGCAGTTACTCGACTATCGGCTTGCCCCTCTCTGGGGCCAACGTCCTGACTTTC. Its translation: CASSYSTIGLPLSGANVLTF.

The DNA of the CDR3 is TGCGCCAGCAGCCAAGATGATATGGGACCCTACGAGCAGTACTTC. This gives the protein CASSQDDMGPYEQYF. V is TRBV4-1 and J is TRBJ2-7; D is tentatively TRBD1 or TRBD2 (5 bases each). Germline V CDR1 and CDR2: MGHRA, YSYEKL. Trimming left V 0 bases short and J 2 bases short, with 11 bases between. The CDR3 has 15 residues.

V gene TRBV7-2 combines with J gene TRBJ2-2; D not certain. The CDR3 has 12 amino acids. Germline CDR1 reads SGHTA; CDR2 reads FQGNSA. Trimming pared 3 bases from V and 8 bases from J, leaving 7 bases between. The CDR3, as DNA: TGTGCCAGCAGCTTTGGGCAGGGGGAGCTGTTTTTT. As protein: CASSFGQGELFF.